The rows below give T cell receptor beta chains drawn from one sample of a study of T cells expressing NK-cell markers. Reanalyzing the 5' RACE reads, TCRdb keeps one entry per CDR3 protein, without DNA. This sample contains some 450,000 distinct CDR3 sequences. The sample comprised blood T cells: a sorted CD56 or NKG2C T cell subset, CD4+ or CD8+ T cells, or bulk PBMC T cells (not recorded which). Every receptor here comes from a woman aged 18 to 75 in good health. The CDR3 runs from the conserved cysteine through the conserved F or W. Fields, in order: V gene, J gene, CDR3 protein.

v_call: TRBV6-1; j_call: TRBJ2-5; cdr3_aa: CASRRTSGRKETQYF
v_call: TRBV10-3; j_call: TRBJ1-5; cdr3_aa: CAISEMDRTNQPQHF
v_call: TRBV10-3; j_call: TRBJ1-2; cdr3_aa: CAIRARGANYGYTF
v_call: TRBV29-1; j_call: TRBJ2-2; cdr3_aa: CSVWDRGNTGELFF
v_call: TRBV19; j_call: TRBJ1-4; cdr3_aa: CASSMVGSGLFF
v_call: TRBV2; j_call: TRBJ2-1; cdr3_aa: CAKQDSSDNEQFF
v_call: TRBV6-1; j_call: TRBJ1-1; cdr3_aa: CASTQGRGLGWDTEAFF
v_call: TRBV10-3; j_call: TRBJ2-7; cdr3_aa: CASGRTTDYEQYF
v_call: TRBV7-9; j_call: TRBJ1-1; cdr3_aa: CASTTGQGGLGAFF
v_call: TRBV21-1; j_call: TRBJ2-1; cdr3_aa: CASSKKSGLAGYNEQFF
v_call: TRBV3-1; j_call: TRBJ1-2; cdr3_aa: CASSQKGSSKGYTF
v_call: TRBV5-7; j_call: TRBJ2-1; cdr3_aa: CASSTGLFYNEQFF
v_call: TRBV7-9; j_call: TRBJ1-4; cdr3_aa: CASSSDSSFEKLFF
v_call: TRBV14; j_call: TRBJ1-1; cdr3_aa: CASSPFRANTEAFF
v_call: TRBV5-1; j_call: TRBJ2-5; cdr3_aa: CASSLLNGEKETQYF